This T cell receptor (beta chain) was retrieved from a study of beta chain features in type 1 diabetes. The investigators reverse transcribed all of the isolated RNA, so they sequenced expressed TCRB transcripts. TCRdb keeps only in-frame clones here, not all; method: immunoSEQ multiplex PCR. This sample has roughly 240,000 clones, with under 70% found just once. Study-level results: Among patients, naive, central memory and Treg TCRB repertoires appeared more similar than among healthy donors.

Comments on this clone: The antigen is not known.

The source of this sequence is a man aged 25 to 45 in good health. Sequencing was done on a sample of naive CD4+ T cells from blood.

The CDR3 protein is CAFKGQDEQYF. In nucleotides, the CDR3 is TGTGCCTTTAAAGGACAGGACGAGCAGTACTTC. The chain joins TRBV30 to TRBJ2-7; 7 bases map to TRBD1. Germline CDR1 is GTSNPN and CDR2 is SVGIG (reference sequence). After removal of 7 bases from V and 5 bases from J, the junction contained 5 bases not matched to a gene. The CDR3 length is 11 residues.